This TCR beta chain stems from a study of cytotoxic CD8 clonotypes in ibrutinib-treated CLL. Libraries were prepared by immunoSEQ multiplex PCR; TCRdb keeps only in-frame clonotypes and omits some of them. The repertoire consists of fewer than 35,000 clones, with around 63% occurring once and the leading ten covering 25% to 35%. This clone has more than one count but fewer than ten. This TCR derives from a human donor with chronic lymphocytic leukemia. Material: PBMCs, obtained before ibrutinib treatment.

CDR3: CASDFTTQGSDSYEQYF. For the CDR3, the DNA is TGTGCCAGCGACTTCACCACACAGGGGTCCGACTCCTACGAGCAGTACTTC. The chain joins TRBV2 to TRBJ2-7; 7 nucleotides agree with TRBD1. This CDR3 spans 17 amino acids. The V and J ends lost 8 bases and 0 bases, in that order; junction bases with no gene match: 16. Germline V gene lookup returns CDR1 SNHLY and CDR2 FYNNEI.